This TCR beta chain is from a study of blood T cell repertoires in COVID-19. This CDR3 spans 18 amino acids. V trimming: 4 bases; J trimming: 8 bases; junction bases outside the gene matches: 20. Germline CDR1 SGHVS, CDR2 FQNEAQ. Profiling relied on immunoSEQ multiplex PCR, and the TCRdb table lists in-frame clones only, not all of them. This table holds 150,000 or so clones, 75% to 80% found once. This clonotype originated in a woman between 50 and 59 years old who had recovered from COVID-19. The J gene is TRBJ2-3, the V gene TRBV7-8; TRBD2 aligns across 8 bases. The sequenced sample was PBMCs or T cells enriched from blood (not recorded which). CDR3 nucleotide sequence: TGTGCCAGCAGCTCTAGTAGGGGTGCCAGCGGGGGCACCAGTACGCAGTATTTT. Its protein product is CASSSSRGASGGTSTQYF. Combining the CDR3 with reference TRBV7-8 and TRBJ2-3 gives the whole variable domain GAGVSQSPRYKVAKRGQDVALRCDPISGHVSLFWYQQALGQGPEFLTYFQNEAQLDKSGLPSDRFFAERPEGSVSTLKIQRTQQEDSAVYLCASSSSRGASGGTSTQYFGPGTRLTVL.